This T cell receptor (beta chain) was sequenced for a study of blood T cell repertoires in COVID-19. CDR1 SGHRS and CDR2 YFSETQ come from the germline V gene. The CDR3 runs 15 residues. V shed 2 bases and J shed 5 bases, with 16 bases lying between them. Here immunoSEQ multiplex PCR was the method, and the copy in TCRdb shows in-frame clones only, minus some. The table lists fewer than 400,000 clones, less than 85% of them singletons. The V and J genes are TRBV5-1 and TRBJ2-5; no clear D gene. Source material: peripheral blood. The receptor was derived from a woman younger than 30 with acute or convalescent COVID-19. The DNA for the CDR3 is TGCGCCAGCAGCTTAAGGCCCCAGAGCGATGAGACCCAGTACTTC. It is translated as CASSLRPQSDETQYF.